A single TCR beta chain is shown here with its context. What it recognizes is unknown. This sample was included in a study of cytomegalovirus exposure and HLA in healthy donors. Both 60 Vbeta primers and 13 Jbeta primers went into the PCR. Produced via immunoSEQ multiplex PCR; TCRdb's table is partial and in-frame only. Of 150,000 or so clones listed, 60% to 80% are singletons. Findings of the study overall: In presence/absence analyses, roughly uniform sequencing depth across donors was assumed. A few chains linked to CMV were shown in vitro to be specific for CMV antigens. In an earlier analysis, productive rearrangement rates for most beta V segments clustered near 87% or 30%.

The CDR3 has 16 amino acids. The trim removed 4 bases at V and 10 bases at J, leaving 12 bases unmatched. Germline V lookup: CDR1 SGHRS, CDR2 YFSETQ. The chain carries TRBV5-1 and TRBJ2-5; TRBD2 matches at 14 bases. The specimen was PBMCs. This TCR was recovered from a man aged 40-55 years in good health and CMV-seronegative. In nucleotides, the CDR3 is TGCGCCAGCAGCCGGGGACTAGCGGGGGCCCGGTGGGACCAGTACTTC. Translation: CASSRGLAGARWDQYF.